These 12 T cell receptor beta chains came from one sample sequenced in a study of blood T cell repertoires in COVID-19 (TCRdb year 2020). Library preparation employed the immunoSEQ multiplex PCR assay. Entries here come from immuneACCESS through TCRdb and include only in-frame sequences with V and J called. Some clones fail to appear in such tables; in the studies checked, an unresolved V gene covers under half of the shortfall, and the cause of the remainder is unknown. The sample table contains about 41,000 clones; only one count was recorded for 65% to 85% of them. The ten top clones hold less than 55% of the sample. Sequenced sample: peripheral blood. These receptors originate from an elderly woman with active or convalescent COVID-19.

CDR3: CASSLGQGNGYTF. The DNA for the CDR3 is TGTGCCAGCAGCTTGGGACAGGGAAATGGCTACACCTTC. This chain uses TRBV5-6 with TRBJ1-2; 7 nucleotides match TRBD1. The CDR3 is made up of 13 amino acids. Germline V gene sequence: CDR1 SGHDT, CDR2 YYEEEE. V gave up 0 bases and J gave up 6 bases; unmatched junction bases: 2.

The chain carries TRBV4-2 and TRBJ2-1, with 14 bases lining up with TRBD2. The length of the CDR3 is 20 residues. Germline V lookup: CDR1 LGHNA, CDR2 YNFKEQ. V was clipped by 1 base and J by 0 bases; unmatched bases: 8. The CDR3, as DNA: TGTGCCAGCAGCCAAGGGACCGGGACTAGCGGGGGAGGCTCCTACAATGAGCAGTTCTTC. Translation: CASSQGTGTSGGGSYNEQFF.

The V gene is TRBV20-1, the J gene TRBJ2-1; D ambiguous. The V gene's germline CDR1 is DFQATT and CDR2 SNEGSKA (reference sequence). The V end was cut by 6 bases, the J end by 6 bases, with 9 bases between. The CDR3 has 11 amino acids. CDR3: CSAIATNEQFF. The CDR3 DNA reads as TGCAGTGCCATAGCAACCAATGAGCAGTTCTTC.

V and J are TRBV27 and TRBJ1-2; 11 bases are shared with TRBD1. Germline trimming cut 6 bases from V and 3 bases from J; bases unmatched to any gene: 3. The CDR3 consists of 14 residues. Germline CDR1 and CDR2: MNHEY and SMNVEV (reference sequence). The CDR3 region is CASRGTGGDYGYTF. CDR3 nucleotide sequence: TGTGCCAGCAGGGGGACAGGGGGTGACTATGGCTACACCTTC.

The chain links TRBV19 to TRBJ1-1, with 7 nucleotides matching TRBD1. From germline, CDR1 is LNHDA and CDR2 SQIVND (reference sequence). CDR3 length equals 15 residues. V lost 5 bases to trimming and J lost 0 bases; unmatched junction nucleotides: 6. The CDR3 coding sequence is TGTGCCAGTAGTTGGGGGGACAGACTGAACACTGAAGCTTTCTTT. This sequence encodes CASSWGDRLNTEAFF.

The chain recombines TRBV5-1 with TRBJ2-1, with 15 bases lining up with TRBD2. Germline CDR1 SGHRS, CDR2 YFSETQ. The CDR3 totals 17 residues. With 4 bases clipped from V and 7 bases from J, the junction kept 9 bases outside the gene matches. The CDR3 DNA sequence: TGCGCCAGCAGCCCCTTGGCCGGGACTAGCGGGAGGAATGAGCAGTTCTTC. Residues: CASSPLAGTSGRNEQFF.

This sequence joins TRBV3-1 (or the pseudogene TRBV3-2) and TRBJ1-1, with 7 bases aligning to TRBD1. There are 14 residues in the CDR3. Per germline, CDR1 LGHDT and CDR2 YNNKEL (reference sequence). The V gene end was trimmed by 4 bases and the J gene end by 0 bases; junction bases not matched to a gene: 2. CDR3 nucleotide sequence: TGTGCCAGCAGCCTGGGACAGTTGAACACTGAAGCTTTCTTT. This gives the protein CASSLGQLNTEAFF.

The table lists this clone with a few counts. V is TRBV28 and J is TRBJ2-2; 10 nucleotides match TRBD1. V was clipped by 11 bases and J by 5 bases; unmatched bases: 11. Germline CDR1 MDHEN, CDR2 SYDVKM. The CDR3 is 15 amino acids. CDR3 amino acids: CAHSRQGAVTGELFF. The DNA for the CDR3 is TGTGCCCACTCCCGACAGGGGGCGGTTACCGGGGAGCTGTTTTTT.

Here the CDR3 reads CASSVAASGSLARYNEQFF. The DNA of the CDR3 is TGTGCCAGCAGCGTAGCGGCTAGCGGGAGTTTGGCACGGTACAATGAGCAGTTCTTC. This chain joins TRBV9 and TRBJ2-1; 10 nucleotides agree with TRBD2. CDR3 size: 19 residues. The V gene's germline CDR1 is SGDLS and CDR2 YYNGEE. With 0 bases clipped from V and 4 bases from J, the junction kept 13 bases outside the gene matches. Looking up the rest from reference TRBV9 and TRBJ2-1 gives the full variable domain: DSGVTQTPKHLITATGQRVTLRCSPRSGDLSVYWYQQSLDQGLQFLIQYYNGEERAKGNILERFSAQQFPDLHSELNLSSLELGDSALYFCASSVAASGSLARYNEQFFGPGTRLTVL.

The rearrangement joins TRBV5-4 to TRBJ1-1; D is undetermined. The length of the CDR3 is 12 residues. Trimming took 0 bases from V and 8 from J, leaving 8 bases between them. Looked up from germline, CDR1 is SGHNT and CDR2 is YYREEE (reference sequence). Written as DNA, the CDR3 is TGTGCCAGCAGCTTGGTTAGCCAGGAAGCTTTCTTT. Translation gives CASSLVSQEAFF.

This clone was detected a few times. The chain links TRBV27 to TRBJ2-2, with D maybe TRBD1 (6 bases). Germline V gene sequence: CDR1 MNHEY, CDR2 SMNVEV (reference sequence). V lost 5 bases, J lost 4 bases, and 11 bases lay in between. The CDR3 runs to 14 residues. The CDR3 DNA reads TGTGCCAGCAGTCCACAGGGTATCACCGGGGAGCTGTTTTTT. Encoded protein: CASSPQGITGELFF.

This clone was seen a handful of times. The rearrangement joins TRBV7-9 to TRBJ2-1, with TRBD1 matching over 9 bases. V was pared by 5 bases and J by 8 bases, with 10 bases of the junction left unmatched. Looked up from germline, CDR1 is SEHNR and CDR2 is FQNEAQ (reference sequence). This CDR3 has 15 amino acids. CDR3 region: CASSPRTGEGDEQFF. DNA for the CDR3: TGTGCCAGCAGCCCGCGGACAGGGGAAGGGGATGAGCAGTTCTTC. The full variable domain, its missing parts supplied by reference TRBV7-9 and TRBJ2-1, is DTGVSQNPRHKITKRGQNVTFRCDPISEHNRLYWYRQTLGQGPEFLTYFQNEAQLEKSRLLSDRFSAERPKGSFSTLEIQRTEQGDSAMYLCASSPRTGEGDEQFFGPGTRLTVL.